Listed below are T cell receptor beta chains from one sample, sequenced in a study of blood T cell repertoires in COVID-19. Profiled with immunoSEQ multiplex PCR; TCRdb holds only in-frame clones, not every one. The table includes 240,000 or so clones, more than 80% detected once. Sequencing was performed on peripheral blood. The receptors here all came from a woman aged 80 or over with COVID-19, enrolled during active disease. The CDR3 runs from the conserved cysteine through the conserved F or W. The D gene is left open where the match is weak. Not all rows give a size; the values are once, few, many and, for expanded clones, a class.

13 | NA | TRBJ1-1 | TRBV5-1 | few | CASSLGGSLQAFF | TGCGCCAGCAGCTTGGGGGGCTCCCTCCAAGCTTTCTTT
18 | TRBD2 | TRBJ2-1 | TRBV4-2 | NA | CASSQEDWSLAGVNKQFF | TGTGCCAGCAGCCAAGAGGATTGGAGCCTAGCGGGAGTCAATAAGCAGTTCTTC
11 | TRBD1 | TRBJ2-7 | TRBV27 | NA | CASTGGYEQYF | TGTGCCAGCACAGGGGGCTACGAGCAGTACTTC
16 | TRBD2 | TRBJ2-3 | TRBV7-2 | NA | CASSLRLAGVGDTQYF | TGTGCCAGCAGCTTAAGACTAGCGGGAGTCGGAGATACGCAGTATTTT
15 | TRBD1 | TRBJ1-3 | TRBV30 | NA | CAWSENRGSGNTIYF | TGTGCCTGGAGTGAGAACAGGGGATCTGGAAACACCATATATTTT
14 | NA | TRBJ2-5 | TRBV15 | NA | CATSSGVPLETQYF | TGTGCCACCAGCTCGGGAGTCCCCTTAGAGACCCAGTACTTC
13 | NA | TRBJ1-2 | TRBV5-1 | NA | CASSIDGLYGYTF | TGCGCCAGCAGCATTGATGGCCTCTATGGCTACACCTTC
15 | TRBD2 | TRBJ2-1 | TRBV5-1 | many | CASSPGTSGASRQFF | TGCGCCAGCAGCCCCGGGACTAGCGGGGCAAGTAGGCAGTTCTTC
14 | NA | TRBJ1-1 | TRBV5-1 | NA | CASSLEEATYEAFF | TGCGCCAGCAGCCTGGAGGAAGCGACCTATGAAGCTTTCTTT
20 | NA | TRBJ2-2 | TRBV10-1 | NA | CASRHVVASARVRLTGELFF | TGCGCCAGCCGCCATGTCGTAGCTAGCGCACGGGTTCGGTTGACCGGGGAGCTGTTTTTT
15 | NA | TRBJ1-6 | TRBV5-1 | NA | CASSLNRVKNSPLHF | TGCGCCAGCAGCTTGAACAGGGTCAAAAATTCACCCCTCCACTTT
16 | NA | TRBJ2-1 | TRBV7-8 | once | CASSHNRASSYNEQFF | TGTGCCAGCAGCCATAACAGGGCAAGCTCCTACAATGAGCAGTTCTTC
15 | NA | TRBJ2-2 | TRBV11-3 | few | CASRGGGDHTGELFF | TGTGCCAGCAGGGGGGGAGGAGACCACACCGGGGAGCTGTTTTTT
14 | NA | TRBJ2-1 | TRBV24-1 | NA | CATSDFRHYNEQFF | TGTGCCACCAGTGATTTCAGGCACTACAATGAGCAGTTCTTC
12 | NA | TRBJ1-3 | TRBV3-1/TRBV3-2 | NA | CASTLGGNTIYF | TGTGCCAGCACTCTCGGGGGAAACACCATATATTTT
16 | TRBD2 | TRBJ2-3 | TRBV28 | NA | CASSTGTSISTDTQYF | TGTGCCAGCAGTACCGGGACTAGTATAAGCACAGATACGCAGTATTTT
13 | NA | TRBJ2-1 | TRBV10-1 | NA | CASQGTANNEQFF | TGCGCCAGCCAAGGGACTGCCAACAATGAGCAGTTCTTC
14 | TRBD1 | TRBJ2-3 | TRBV2 | NA | CASLRGQATDTQYF | TGTGCCAGCCTCCGAGGACAGGCGACAGATACGCAGTATTTT
22 | NA | TRBJ1-4 | TRBV24-1 | NA | CATSPNKPRDTRSTATNEKLFF | TGTGCCACCAGCCCCAACAAACCCCGGGACACAAGGAGCACTGCAACTAATGAAAAACTGTTTTTT
14 | TRBD1 | TRBJ2-7 | TRBV5-1 | NA | CASSLLGQEYEQYF | TGCGCCAGCAGCTTGCTGGGACAGGAGTACGAGCAGTACTTC
17 | TRBD1 | TRBJ1-2 | TRBV25-1 | NA | CASSDFGQGPNLYGYTF | TGTGCCAGCAGTGATTTCGGACAGGGCCCAAATCTTTATGGCTACACCTTC
13 | TRBD1 | TRBJ2-7 | TRBV6-2/TRBV6-3 | NA | CASSPGQGTEQYF | TGTGCCAGCAGTCCGGGACAGGGGACCGAGCAGTACTTC
12 | NA | TRBJ2-5 | TRBV28 | NA | CASQSGRETQYF | TGTGCCAGCCAGTCGGGAAGGGAGACCCAGTACTTC
15 | NA | TRBJ2-7 | TRBV7-3 | NA | CASSPQRGAAYEQYF | TGTGCCAGCAGCCCCCAGCGTGGAGCTGCCTACGAGCAGTACTTC
15 | TRBD1 | TRBJ1-3 | TRBV9 | NA | CASSPQQGAGNTIYF | TGTGCCAGCAGTCCCCAACAGGGGGCTGGAAACACCATATATTTT
14 | NA | TRBJ2-1 | TRBV6-5 | NA | CASRGTGPYNEQFF | TGTGCCAGCAGGGGGACTGGTCCCTACAATGAGCAGTTCTTC
14 | NA | TRBJ2-7 | TRBV20-1 | NA | CSASEGGEWYEQYF | TGCAGTGCTAGTGAGGGGGGTGAGTGGTACGAGCAGTACTTC
16 | TRBD2 | TRBJ2-1 | TRBV7-8 | NA | CASSMNLAGGRNEQFF | TGTGCCAGCAGCATGAATCTAGCGGGGGGGCGGAATGAGCAGTTCTTC
12 | NA | TRBJ1-1 | TRBV30 | NA | CAWTGGTTEAFF | TGTGCCTGGACTGGGGGGACCACTGAAGCTTTCTTT
14 | TRBD1 | TRBJ1-1 | TRBV19 | NA | CASNPQGARAEAFF | TGTGCCAGTAATCCACAGGGGGCAAGGGCTGAAGCTTTCTTT
14 | TRBD1 | TRBJ2-7 | TRBV9 | NA | CASSDRDRAYEQYF | TGTGCCAGCAGCGACCGGGACAGGGCGTACGAGCAGTACTTC
17 | TRBD1 | TRBJ1-5 | TRBV6-2/TRBV6-3 | NA | CASSYQVGQGPNQPQHF | TGTGCCAGCAGTTACCAGGTGGGACAGGGACCCAATCAGCCCCAGCATTTT
16 | TRBD2 | TRBJ2-5 | TRBV5-1 | NA | CASSFRIYGGQETQYF | TGCGCCAGCAGCTTTCGGATTTACGGGGGGCAAGAGACCCAGTACTTC
15 | TRBD2 | TRBJ2-1 | TRBV28 | few | CASSRTSGNYNEQFF | TGTGCCAGCAGTCGGACTAGCGGGAATTACAATGAGCAGTTCTTC
13 | NA | TRBJ1-2 | TRBV27 | NA | CASKGRGLYGYTF | TGTGCCAGCAAAGGGCGGGGCTTATATGGCTACACCTTC
12 | TRBD1 | TRBJ1-2 | TRBV7-2 | NA | CASSLQGIGYTF | TGTGCCAGCAGCCTACAGGGGATTGGCTACACCTTC
12 | NA | TRBJ1-1 | TRBV28 | once | CASSSGFTEAFF | TGTGCCAGCAGTTCGGGGTTCACTGAAGCTTTCTTT
13 | NA | TRBJ2-5 | TRBV7-2 | NA | CASSLGRGETQYF | TGTGCCAGCAGCTTAGGGAGAGGGGAGACCCAGTACTTC
16 | NA | TRBJ2-1 | TRBV29-1 | once | CSVVIAESRSYNEQFF | TGCAGCGTTGTGATAGCGGAGTCCCGCTCCTACAATGAGCAGTTCTTC
15 | TRBD1 | TRBJ1-1 | TRBV7-2 | once | CASSYRDRVGTEAFF | TGTGCCAGCAGCTACCGGGACAGGGTCGGCACTGAAGCTTTCTTT
16 | TRBD2 | TRBJ2-3 | TRBV5-4 | NA | CASSGGLAGGTDTQYF | TGTGCCAGCAGCGGTGGGCTAGCGGGGGGCACAGATACGCAGTATTTT
14 | NA | TRBJ1-1 | TRBV10-3 | NA | CAISESMRFTEAFF | TGTGCCATCAGTGAGTCGATGAGGTTTACTGAAGCTTTCTTT
13 | NA | TRBJ2-7 | TRBV5-1 | NA | CASSPGQSYEQYF | TGCGCCAGCAGCCCGGGACAATCCTACGAGCAGTACTTC
14 | NA | TRBJ1-1 | TRBV5-1 | NA | CASTLGILNTEAFF | TGCGCCAGCACCCTCGGGATTTTGAACACTGAAGCTTTCTTT
13 | TRBD1 | TRBJ1-5 | TRBV2 | NA | CASKDRADQPQHF | TGTGCCAGCAAGGACAGGGCGGATCAGCCCCAGCATTTT
18 | TRBD1 | TRBJ2-6 | TRBV3-1/TRBV3-2 | NA | CASSPPGTGTSGANVLTF | TGTGCCAGCAGCCCGCCCGGGACAGGGACCTCTGGGGCCAACGTCCTGACTTTC
17 | TRBD2 | TRBJ2-7 | TRBV27 | once | CASTIPVLTSGTYEQYF | TGTGCCAGCACCATACCCGTCCTTACTAGCGGAACCTACGAGCAGTACTTC
15 | TRBD2 | TRBJ2-1 | TRBV7-2 | NA | CASSMTSGYYNEQFF | TGTGCCAGCAGCATGACTAGCGGGTACTACAATGAGCAGTTCTTC
13 | NA | TRBJ2-7 | TRBV28 | NA | CASSLARRIAQYF | TGTGCCAGCAGTTTGGCGAGGAGGATCGCACAGTACTTC
15 | TRBD1 | TRBJ1-2 | TRBV11-2 | NA | CASSTLTGDYYGYTF | TGTGCCAGCAGCACCCTGACAGGGGATTACTATGGCTACACCTTC
13 | NA | TRBJ2-1 | TRBV2 | NA | CASRPGSYNEQFF | TGTGCCAGCCGCCCGGGGTCCTACAATGAGCAGTTCTTC
15 | TRBD1 | TRBJ1-5 | TRBV3-1/TRBV3-2 | NA | CASSQDGQGRQPQHF | TGTGCCAGCAGCCAAGATGGACAGGGTAGGCAGCCCCAGCATTTT